Listed here are 30 T cell receptor beta chains from one sample, sequenced in a study of blood T cell repertoires in COVID-19. Assay used: immunoSEQ multiplex PCR; TCRdb lists only in-frame clones, some missing. This sample has approximately 220,000 clones, with 84% found just once. The specimen sequenced was peripheral blood. All receptors come from a woman aged 60-75 years with acute or convalescent COVID-19.

This chain joins TRBV19 and TRBJ1-1, with no clear D. The CDR3 is 14 residues long. The V end lost 1 base, the J end lost 1 base, and 7 bases lay between the germline ends. CDR1 is LNHDA, CDR2 SQIVND, per germline (reference sequence). The CDR3 DNA is TGTGCCAGTAGTATAGGGGCAGGGAACACTGAAGCTTTCTTT. Protein sequence: CASSIGAGNTEAFF.

CDR3 loop: CASSSGTTSNQPQHF. The CDR3 DNA sequence: TGTGCCAGCAGTTCCGGGACAACTAGCAATCAGCCCCAGCATTTT. V usage is TRBV6-6 and J usage is TRBJ1-5; D is possibly TRBD1 (6 bases). Trimming took off 4 bases at V and 0 bases at J, with 10 bases between the two ends. This CDR3 comprises 15 residues. Germline V gene sequence: CDR1 MNHNY, CDR2 SVGAGI (reference sequence).

The V gene is TRBV7-9, the J gene TRBJ1-2; D is possibly TRBD1 (6 bases). Germline CDR1 is SEHNR and CDR2 is FQNEAQ (reference sequence). The length of the CDR3 is 12 residues. Trimming removed 3 bases from V and 9 bases from J, with 11 bases in between. The CDR3 region is CASSFSQGSYTF. CDR3 coding DNA: TGTGCCAGCAGCTTTTCTCAGGGGAGCTACACCTTC.

This clone was counted a single time. The J gene is TRBJ2-3, the V gene TRBV5-1, with TRBD1 identical over 9 bases. V was clipped by 4 bases and J by 3 bases; unmatched bases: 12. From germline, CDR1 is SGHRS and CDR2 YFSETQ. The CDR3 extends over 17 amino acids. The CDR3 nucleotides read TGCGCCAGCAGCGTAGGAGCGGGACAGGGTTGGACAGATACGCAGTATTTT. Protein product: CASSVGAGQGWTDTQYF.

This chain joins TRBV6-6 and TRBJ1-5; 8 nucleotides align to TRBD1. Germline CDR1 and CDR2: MNHNY and SVGAGI (reference sequence). There are 13 residues in the CDR3. V dropped 6 bases and J dropped 2; count of bases not matched to a gene: 0. In nucleotides, the CDR3 is TGTGCCAGCAGGGGACAGGGCAATCAGCCCCAGCATTTT. It is translated as CASRGQGNQPQHF.

This clone turned up a few times. This sequence joins TRBV15 and TRBJ2-1; 16 bases fit TRBD2. Unmatched junction bases numbered 6, after V lost 0 bases and J lost 16 bases. The CDR3 is 15 amino acids. Germline CDR1 is LNHNV and CDR2 is YYDKDF (reference sequence). Here the CDR3 reads CATSREGTSGGVRFF. The DNA for the CDR3 is TGTGCCACCAGCAGAGAGGGGACTAGCGGGGGGGTGAGATTCTTC. Using reference TRBV15 and TRBJ2-1 for the parts outside the CDR3, the full variable domain is DAMVIQNPRYQVTQFGKPVTLSCSQTLNHNVMYWYQQKSSQAPKLLFHYYDKDFNNEADTPDNFQSRRPNTSFCFLDIRSPGLGDTAMYLCATSREGTSGGVRFFGPGTRLTVL.

The CDR3 here is CAWRRTGTGGSEQYF. The CDR3 DNA sequence: TGTGCCTGGAGGCGGACCGGGACAGGGGGCAGCGAGCAGTACTTC. V and J are TRBV30 and TRBJ2-7, with 12 positions matching TRBD1. The CDR3 loop spans 15 amino acids. J lost 6 bases, V lost 3 bases, and 9 bases had no gene match. Germline lookup yields CDR1 GTSNPN and CDR2 SVGIG (reference sequence).

The chain is built from TRBV27 and TRBJ1-2; D is possibly TRBD1 (6 bases). This CDR3 comprises 15 residues. V was shortened by 3 bases and J by 4 bases, with 15 bases between the two germline ends. From germline, CDR1 is MNHEY and CDR2 SMNVEV (reference sequence). The CDR3: CASSLDADSAYGYTF. As DNA, the CDR3 is TGTGCCAGCAGTTTGGACGCGGACAGTGCCTATGGCTACACCTTC.

J is TRBJ1-1 and V is TRBV6-5, with TRBD1 matching 9 bases. V was clipped by 3 bases and J by 6 bases; unmatched bases: 5. The CDR3 has 14 amino acids. Germline lookup yields CDR1 MNHEY and CDR2 SVGAGI. The chain's CDR3 is CASSYLQGAAEAFF. DNA of the CDR3: TGTGCCAGCAGTTATCTACAGGGGGCGGCTGAAGCTTTCTTT.

V gene TRBV3-1 (or the pseudogene TRBV3-2) combines with J gene TRBJ1-1; the D gene is possibly TRBD1 (6 bases). There are 16 residues in the CDR3. Germline CDR1 LGHDT, CDR2 YNNKEL (reference sequence). The V end lost 1 base, the J end lost 4 bases, and 16 bases lay between the germline ends. In DNA form, the CDR3 reads TGTGCCAGCAGCCAAGGAGGCTGGGGAGGGGGCACTGAAGCTTTCTTT. This gives the protein CASSQGGWGGGTEAFF.

The chain is built from TRBV6-5 and TRBJ1-2; 7 nucleotides match TRBD1. CDR3 size: 15 residues. The germline V gene encodes CDR1 MNHEY and CDR2 SVGAGI. The ends lost 0 bases at V and 6 bases at J; junction bases unmatched: 7. The CDR3 is CASSYSDRSGDGYTF. CDR3 bases: TGTGCCAGCAGTTACTCGGACAGGTCGGGCGATGGCTACACCTTC.

The chain couples TRBV5-8 to TRBJ2-5; 15 positions match TRBD2. CDR3 size: 19 residues. V shed 4 bases, J shed 0 bases, and the junction held 10 bases outside the gene matches. Germline CDR1 is SGHTS and CDR2 is YDEGEE. DNA for the CDR3: TGTGCCAGCAGCCTCTCTCCCGGGACTAGCGGGGGGTACCAAGAGACCCAGTACTTC. Protein: CASSLSPGTSGGYQETQYF.

V and J are TRBV4-1 and TRBJ2-1, with 13 bases aligning to TRBD2. V shed 0 bases and J 6 bases; nucleotides not matched to a gene: 2. The CDR3 extends over 16 amino acids. In germline, CDR1 is MGHRA, CDR2 YSYEKL. The CDR3 loop reads CASSQETSGGANEQFF. DNA for the CDR3: TGCGCCAGCAGCCAAGAAACTAGCGGGGGGGCCAATGAGCAGTTCTTC.

V gene TRBV4-3 combines with J gene TRBJ2-7; D might be TRBD1 (6 bases). The CDR3 runs to 14 residues. V was cut by 4 bases and J by 4 bases, with 14 bases left in between. The germline V gene has CDR1 LGHNA and CDR2 YSLEER. The chain's CDR3 is CASSPQGDTYEQYF. CDR3 nucleotide sequence: TGCGCCAGCAGCCCACAGGGCGACACTTACGAGCAGTACTTC.

The rearrangement uses TRBV2 and TRBJ1-1, with a tentative D call TRBD1 (5 bases). This CDR3 is 13 amino acids long. V lost 0 bases and J 10 bases, leaving 12 bases between the germline ends. In germline, CDR1 is SNHLY, CDR2 FYNNEI. The CDR3 coding sequence is TGTGCCAGCAGTGAAGCCCTCGGGGGTGTAGCTTTCTTT. Amino acids: CASSEALGGVAFF.

This clone showed up just a few times. The junction and the germline gene differ at one end; a read error may be behind it. The chain combines TRBV7-7 with TRBJ2-2, with D hard to call. The CDR3 spans 13 residues. Germline loops: CDR1 SSHAT, CDR2 FNYEAQ (reference sequence). The CDR3: CASSLELSGELFF. CDR3 sequence (DNA): TGTGCTAGCAGCTTAGAATTATCCGGGGAGCTGTTTTTT.

J is TRBJ1-4 and V is TRBV30; 7 bases are shared with TRBD1. Germline V lookup: CDR1 GTSNPN, CDR2 SVGIG (reference sequence). With 3 bases clipped from V and 4 bases from J, the junction kept 8 bases outside the gene matches. The CDR3 is 15 amino acids. DNA for the CDR3: TGTGCCTGGAGGCATAAAGACAGGGATAATGAAAAACTGTTTTTT. This translates into CAWRHKDRDNEKLFF.

The chain is built from TRBV23-1 and TRBJ1-5, with 7 bases aligning to TRBD1. TRBV23-1 is an ORF for which the function is uncertain. Losses at the gene ends were 4 bases for V and 1 base for J; bases not matched to a gene: 4. The CDR3 runs to 15 residues. CDR3 nucleotides: TGCGCCAGCAGTCGAGCAGGGGGGAGCAATCAGCCCCAGCATTTT. Protein sequence: CASSRAGGSNQPQHF.

The V gene is TRBV29-1, the J gene TRBJ2-5; possible D gene TRBD2, 5 bases. Trimming removed 4 bases from V and 5 bases from J, with 17 bases in between. The germline CDR1 and CDR2 sequences are SQVTM and ANQGSEA. CDR3 length: 14 residues. CDR3 region: CSVGQIGVSETQYF. CDR3 coding DNA: TGCAGCGTTGGGCAAATCGGGGTCTCGGAGACCCAGTACTTC. Full variable domain (remainder filled in from reference TRBV29-1 and TRBJ2-5): SAVISQKPSRDICQRGTSLTIQCQVDSQVTMMFWYRQQPGQSLTLIATANQGSEATYESGFVIDKFPISRPNLTFSTLTVSNMSPEDSSIYLCSVGQIGVSETQYFGPGTRLLVL.

The CDR3 is CASRDSNYGYTF. The CDR3 DNA reads TGTGCCAGCAGGGACAGTAACTATGGCTACACCTTC. The chain links TRBV6-5 to TRBJ1-2; tentatively, D is TRBD1 (6 bases). The V and J ends lost 6 bases and 1 base respectively, with 6 bases between them. Germline V gene sequence: CDR1 MNHEY, CDR2 SVGAGI. The CDR3 extends over 12 amino acids.

This clone occurred a few times. The chain is built from TRBV6-4 and TRBJ2-1, with TRBD2 matching 9 bases. After removal of 3 bases from V and 9 bases from J, the junction contained 6 bases not matched to a gene. Germline values: CDR1 MRHNA, CDR2 SNTAGT. The CDR3 extends over 14 amino acids. The CDR3 DNA follows: TGTGCCAGCAGTGATGGGCTAGCGGGGAGTGAGCAGTTCTTC. This translates into CASSDGLAGSEQFF.

The chain combines TRBV21-1 with TRBJ2-7; the D call of TRBD1 is as the table states it, not checked on the DNA. TRBV21-1 is classified as a pseudogene. The CDR3 spans 14 residues. The CDR3 sequence: CASSIRDRPYEQYF. CDR3 DNA sequence: TGTGCCAGCAGCATCCGGGACAGACCCTACGAGCAGTACTTC.

This chain links TRBV5-4 with TRBJ1-2; possibly TRBD1 for D (5 bases). This CDR3 contains 17 residues. The ends were cut back, 1 base at V and 0 bases at J, with 16 bases in the middle. Germline lookup yields CDR1 SGHNT and CDR2 YYREEE (reference sequence). The CDR3 DNA reads as TGTGCCAGCAGCTTGTCTCGGGGACTGGGGACTAACTATGGCTACACCTTC. Its translation: CASSLSRGLGTNYGYTF. Drawing the rest from reference TRBV5-4 and TRBJ1-2, the complete variable domain is ETGVTQSPTHLIKTRGQQVTLRCSSQSGHNTVSWYQQALGQGPQFIFQYYREEENGRGNFPPRFSGLQFPNYSSELNVNALELDDSALYLCASSLSRGLGTNYGYTFGSGTRLTVV.

The J gene is TRBJ2-3, the V gene TRBV9, with 10 bases fitting TRBD2. V was clipped by 4 bases and J by 0 bases; unmatched bases: 5. CDR1 and CDR2 from the germline V gene are SGDLS and YYNGEE. The CDR3 spans 16 residues. This chain's CDR3 is CASSPLAGGSTDTQYF. CDR3 bases: TGTGCCAGCAGCCCCTTAGCGGGGGGTAGCACAGATACGCAGTATTTT.

The V call is TRBV13, the J call TRBJ1-1, with 7 bases matching TRBD1. The trim removed 6 bases at V and 4 bases at J, leaving 11 bases unmatched. The CDR3 has 15 amino acids. Germline CDR1 and CDR2: PRHDT and FYEKMQ (reference sequence). CDR3 nucleotide sequence: TGTGCCAGCAGTCCGAACGGACAGGTGGGCACTGAAGCTTTCTTT. Translation gives CASSPNGQVGTEAFF.

This chain links TRBV19 with TRBJ1-5, with 8 positions matching TRBD1. CDR3 length: 13 residues. V trimming: 8 bases; J trimming: 4 bases; junction bases outside the gene matches: 4. Germline V gene sequence: CDR1 LNHDA, CDR2 SQIVND (reference sequence). The CDR3 protein is CASADRANQPQHF. The CDR3 DNA sequence: TGTGCCAGTGCGGACAGGGCGAATCAGCCCCAGCATTTT. Full variable domain (rest looked up from reference TRBV19 and TRBJ1-5): DGGITQSPKYLFRKEGQNVTLSCEQNLNHDAMYWYRQDPGQGLRLIYYSQIVNDFQKGDIAEGYSVSREKKESFPLTVTSAQKNPTAFYLCASADRANQPQHFGDGTRLSIL.

This clone has just a few counts. This rearrangement joins TRBV19 to TRBJ1-2; 10 nucleotides agree with TRBD1. This CDR3 comprises 17 residues. Germline CDR1 reads LNHDA; CDR2 reads SQIVND (reference sequence). V lost 3 bases to trimming and J lost 4 bases; unmatched junction nucleotides: 11. CDR3 DNA: TGTGCCAGTAGTATTCTCCCCGGACAGGGGGGTACCTATGGCTACACCTTC. This gives the protein CASSILPGQGGTYGYTF.

The rearrangement uses TRBV3-1 (or the pseudogene TRBV3-2) and TRBJ1-1; 11 bases fit TRBD1. CDR3 length: 15 residues. The germline gives CDR1 LGHDT, CDR2 YNNKEL (reference sequence). Losses at the gene ends were 5 bases for V and 4 bases for J; bases not matched to a gene: 6. The DNA of the CDR3 is TGTGCCAGCAGCGGGACAGGGGGACTTGGCACTGAAGCTTTCTTT. This codes for CASSGTGGLGTEAFF.

The chain is built from TRBV6-5 and TRBJ1-5, with 9 bases matching TRBD1. The CDR3 runs to 14 residues. The V gene's germline CDR1 is MNHEY and CDR2 SVGAGI. With 6 bases clipped from V and 6 bases from J, the junction kept 6 bases outside the gene matches. The CDR3 spells CASRMTGGVQPQHF. The CDR3 DNA is TGTGCCAGCAGGATGACAGGGGGTGTTCAGCCCCAGCATTTT.

The V gene is TRBV28, the J gene TRBJ2-5; 7 nucleotides align to TRBD2. CDR1 is MDHEN, CDR2 SYDVKM, per germline. The V and J ends lost 6 bases and 7 bases, in that order; junction bases with no gene match: 8. The CDR3 runs 13 residues. This CDR3 reads CASRGRVGGTQYF. The CDR3 bases are TGTGCCAGCAGGGGGAGGGTTGGCGGGACCCAGTACTTC.